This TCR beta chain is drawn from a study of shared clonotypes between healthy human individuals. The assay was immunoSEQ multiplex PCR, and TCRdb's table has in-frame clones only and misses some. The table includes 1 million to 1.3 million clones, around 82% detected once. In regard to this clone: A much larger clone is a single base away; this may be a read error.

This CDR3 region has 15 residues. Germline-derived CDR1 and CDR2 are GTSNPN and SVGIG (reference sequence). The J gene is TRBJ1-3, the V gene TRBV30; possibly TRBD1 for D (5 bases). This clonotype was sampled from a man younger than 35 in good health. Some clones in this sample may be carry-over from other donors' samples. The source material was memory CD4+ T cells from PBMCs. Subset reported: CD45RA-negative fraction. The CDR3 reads CAWSVGGATGNTICF. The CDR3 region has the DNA TGTGCCTGGAGTGTGGGAGGGGCTACTGGAAACACCATATGTTTT.